Listed below are T cell receptor beta chains from one sample, sequenced in a study of identical twins. TCRdb independently ran MiXCR on the 5' RACE reads; one entry per CDR3 protein. The sample records 300,000 to 400,000 distinct CDR3 sequences, approximately 9.1% being singletons. Sequences were obtained from naive T cells sorted from blood. Receptor source: a woman between 50 and 59 years old in good health. Both conserved end residues are trimmed from each CDR3. A D gene is named only where the DNA matches it firmly.

TRBD2,TRBV5-1,TRBJ2-7,ASSLATSGDAEQY
TRBD2,TRBV11-2,TRBJ2-5,ASSSFGTSGGETQY
NA,TRBV29-1,TRBJ2-2,SVGMTGNTGELF
NA,TRBV4-2,TRBJ2-1,ASSPLGGGVKEQF
TRBD1,TRBV3-1,TRBJ1-5,ASSDRAVNQPQH
TRBD1,TRBV30,TRBJ2-2,ACDRDPNTGELF
TRBD2,TRBV29-1,TRBJ2-1,SVRTSAHNEQF
TRBD1,TRBV29-1,TRBJ1-1,SGRQGVGTEAF
TRBD2,TRBV19,TRBJ2-1,ASSIGGTSGHAEQF
NA,TRBV6-1,TRBJ2-4,ASSEAHGGRLALGKNIQY
TRBD1,TRBV19,TRBJ1-3,ASGTDGNTIY
TRBD1,TRBV29-1,TRBJ2-3,SVDRDVTDTQY
NA,TRBV4-1,TRBJ2-5,ASSQDAGWQETQY
NA,TRBV20-1,TRBJ2-3,SARPLWEQRHTQY
TRBD1,TRBV10-3,TRBJ2-1,ASDRDRGRNEQF
TRBD1,TRBV5-1,TRBJ2-1,ASSPGQGLKF
TRBD2,TRBV7-8,TRBJ2-1,ASSLGGSGSSYNEQF
NA,TRBV29-1,TRBJ1-1,SVAQKMNTEAF
NA,TRBV10-3,TRBJ1-1,AIARGRGDTEAF
TRBD2,TRBV11-2,TRBJ2-3,ASSLLAGTSDTQY
NA,TRBV5-1,TRBJ2-2,ASRTENTGELF
NA,TRBV7-9,TRBJ1-2,ASSSSGPRDYGYT
NA,TRBV21-1,TRBJ2-7,ASRTVSYEQY
TRBD2,TRBV5-1,TRBJ2-1,ASSLRLAGRNEQF
TRBD2,TRBV20-1,TRBJ2-5,SASGLAGVGETQY
TRBD1,TRBV29-1,TRBJ1-1,SDVQGAGTEAF